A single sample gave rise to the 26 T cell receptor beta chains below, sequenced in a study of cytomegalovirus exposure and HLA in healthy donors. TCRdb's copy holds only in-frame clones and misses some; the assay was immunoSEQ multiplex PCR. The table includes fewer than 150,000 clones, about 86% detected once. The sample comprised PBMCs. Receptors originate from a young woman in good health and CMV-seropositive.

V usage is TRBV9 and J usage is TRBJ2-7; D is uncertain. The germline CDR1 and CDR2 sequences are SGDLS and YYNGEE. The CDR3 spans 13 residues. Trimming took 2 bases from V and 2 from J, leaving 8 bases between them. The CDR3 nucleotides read TGTGCCAGCAGCGTCGGTGTGACCTACGAGCAGTACTTC. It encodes CASSVGVTYEQYF. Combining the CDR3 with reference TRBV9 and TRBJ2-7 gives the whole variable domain DSGVTQTPKHLITATGQRVTLRCSPRSGDLSVYWYQQSLDQGLQFLIQYYNGEERAKGNILERFSAQQFPDLHSELNLSSLELGDSALYFCASSVGVTYEQYFGPGTRLTVT.

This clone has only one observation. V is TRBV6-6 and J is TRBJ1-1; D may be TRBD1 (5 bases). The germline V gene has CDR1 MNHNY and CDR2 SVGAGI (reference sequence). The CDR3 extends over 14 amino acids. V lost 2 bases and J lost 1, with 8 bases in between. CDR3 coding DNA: TGTGCCAGCAGTTACAAACAGGCGAACACTGAAGCTTTCTTT. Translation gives CASSYKQANTEAFF.

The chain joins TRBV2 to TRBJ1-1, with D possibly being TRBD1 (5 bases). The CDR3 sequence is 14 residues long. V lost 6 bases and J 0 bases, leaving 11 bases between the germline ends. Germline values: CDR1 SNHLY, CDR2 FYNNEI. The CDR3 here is CASSSTGMNTEAFF. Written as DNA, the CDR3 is TGTGCCAGCAGCTCTACAGGCATGAACACTGAAGCTTTCTTT.

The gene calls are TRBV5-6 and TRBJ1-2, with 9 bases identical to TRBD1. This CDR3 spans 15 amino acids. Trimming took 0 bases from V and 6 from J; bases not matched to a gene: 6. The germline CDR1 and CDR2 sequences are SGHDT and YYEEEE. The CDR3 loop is CASSLGDRALDGYTF. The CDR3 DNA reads TGTGCCAGCAGCTTGGGGGACAGGGCCCTAGATGGCTACACCTTC. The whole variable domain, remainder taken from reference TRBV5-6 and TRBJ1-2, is DAGVTQSPTHLIKTRGQQVTLRCSPKSGHDTVSWYQQALGQGPQFIFQYYEEEERQRGNFPDRFSGHQFPNYSSELNVNALLLGDSALYLCASSLGDRALDGYTFGSGTRLTVV.

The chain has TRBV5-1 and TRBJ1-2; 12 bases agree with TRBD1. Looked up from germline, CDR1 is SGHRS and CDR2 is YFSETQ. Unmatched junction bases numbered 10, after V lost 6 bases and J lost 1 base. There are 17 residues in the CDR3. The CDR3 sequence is CASTPGDRGRLNYGYTF. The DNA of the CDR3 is TGCGCCAGCACTCCAGGGGACAGGGGGCGGCTTAACTATGGCTACACCTTC.

CDR3 amino acids: CASSIRQGSNEKLFF. Written as DNA, the CDR3 is TGTGCCAGCAGCATTAGACAGGGATCTAATGAAAAACTGTTTTTT. The rearrangement joins TRBV7-9 to TRBJ1-4; 7 bases agree with TRBD1. The V gene's germline CDR1 is SEHNR and CDR2 FQNEAQ (reference sequence). This CDR3 region has 15 residues. Losses at the gene ends were 5 bases for V and 3 bases for J; bases not matched to a gene: 6. Full variable domain (rest looked up from reference TRBV7-9 and TRBJ1-4): DTGVSQNPRHKITKRGQNVTFRCDPISEHNRLYWYRQTLGQGPEFLTYFQNEAQLEKSRLLSDRFSAERPKGSFSTLEIQRTEQGDSAMYLCASSIRQGSNEKLFFGSGTQLSVL.

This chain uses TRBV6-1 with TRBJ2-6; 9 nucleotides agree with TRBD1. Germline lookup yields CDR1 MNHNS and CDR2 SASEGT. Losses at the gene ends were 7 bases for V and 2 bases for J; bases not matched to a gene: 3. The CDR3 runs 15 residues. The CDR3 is CASNRQGAGANVLTF. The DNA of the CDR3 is TGTGCCAGCAACCGACAGGGGGCTGGGGCCAACGTCCTGACTTTC.

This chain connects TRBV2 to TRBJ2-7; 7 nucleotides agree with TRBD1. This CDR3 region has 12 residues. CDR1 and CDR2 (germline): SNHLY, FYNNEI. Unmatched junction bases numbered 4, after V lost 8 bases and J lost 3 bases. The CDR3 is CASGRQGYEQYF. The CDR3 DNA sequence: TGTGCCAGCGGTAGACAGGGCTACGAGCAGTACTTC.

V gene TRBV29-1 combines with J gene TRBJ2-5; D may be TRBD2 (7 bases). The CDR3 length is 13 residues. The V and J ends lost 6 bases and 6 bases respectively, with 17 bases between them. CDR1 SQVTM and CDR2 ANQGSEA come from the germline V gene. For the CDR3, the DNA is TGCAGCGTGGGGGGAGGGGGTTTGAAGACCCAGTACTTC. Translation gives CSVGGGGLKTQYF.

The CDR3 region is CASSLVPVSSYNSPLHF. The CDR3, as DNA: TGCGCCAGCAGCTTGGTACCGGTTAGCTCCTATAATTCACCCCTCCACTTT. This chain links TRBV5-1 with TRBJ1-6; D is ambiguous. V lost 0 bases and J lost 0, with 10 bases in between. There are 17 residues in the CDR3. CDR1 is SGHRS and CDR2 is YFSETQ in the germline V gene. Full variable domain (missing parts from reference TRBV5-1 and TRBJ1-6): KAGVTQTPRYLIKTRGQQVTLSCSPISGHRSVSWYQQTPGQGLQFLFEYFSETQRNKGNFPGRFSGRQFSNSRSEMNVSTLELGDSALYLCASSLVPVSSYNSPLHFGNGTRLTVT.

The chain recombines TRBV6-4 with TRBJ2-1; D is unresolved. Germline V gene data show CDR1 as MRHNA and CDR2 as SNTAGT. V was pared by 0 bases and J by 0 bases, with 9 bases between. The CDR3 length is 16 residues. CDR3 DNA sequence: TGTGCCAGCAGTGACTCGAGTCGAGCCTCCTACAATGAGCAGTTCTTC. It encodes CASSDSSRASYNEQFF.

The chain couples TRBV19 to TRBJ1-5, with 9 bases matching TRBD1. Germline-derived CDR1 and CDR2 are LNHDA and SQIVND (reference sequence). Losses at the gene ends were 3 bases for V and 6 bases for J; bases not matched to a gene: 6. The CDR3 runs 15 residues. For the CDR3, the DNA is TGTGCCAGTAGTATGAGGACAGGGGATCGTCAGCCCCAGCATTTT. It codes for CASSMRTGDRQPQHF.

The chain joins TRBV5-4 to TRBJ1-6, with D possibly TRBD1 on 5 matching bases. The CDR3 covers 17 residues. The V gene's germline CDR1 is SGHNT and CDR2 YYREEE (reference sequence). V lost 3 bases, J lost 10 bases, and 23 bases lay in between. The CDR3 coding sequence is TGTGCCAGCAGCTGGGATGTTCCAGGGATCTCGCGATCACCCCTCCACTTT. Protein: CASSWDVPGISRSPLHF.

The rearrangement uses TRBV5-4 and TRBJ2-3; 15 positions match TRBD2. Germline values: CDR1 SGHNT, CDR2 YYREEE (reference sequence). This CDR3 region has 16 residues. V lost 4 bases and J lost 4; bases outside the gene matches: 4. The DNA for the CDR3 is TGTGCCAGCAGCACCCGGACTAGCGGGAGGGCAGATACGCAGTATTTT. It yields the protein CASSTRTSGRADTQYF. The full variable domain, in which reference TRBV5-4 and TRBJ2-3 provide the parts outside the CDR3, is ETGVTQSPTHLIKTRGQQVTLRCSSQSGHNTVSWYQQALGQGPQFIFQYYREEENGRGNFPPRFSGLQFPNYSSELNVNALELDDSALYLCASSTRTSGRADTQYFGPGTRLTVL.

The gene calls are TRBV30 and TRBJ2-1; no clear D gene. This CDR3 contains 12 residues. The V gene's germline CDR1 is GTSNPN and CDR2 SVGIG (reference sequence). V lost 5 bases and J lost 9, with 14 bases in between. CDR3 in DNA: TGTGCCTGGGCGACACTTCCAAGTGAGCAGTTCTTC. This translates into CAWATLPSEQFF.

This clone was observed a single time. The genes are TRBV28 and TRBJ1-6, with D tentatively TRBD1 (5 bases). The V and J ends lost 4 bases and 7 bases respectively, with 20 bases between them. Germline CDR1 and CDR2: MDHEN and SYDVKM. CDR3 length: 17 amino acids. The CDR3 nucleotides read TGTGCCAGCAGTTCAATCTCGTGGGGGGTAGAGAATTCACCCCTCCACTTT. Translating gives CASSSISWGVENSPLHF.

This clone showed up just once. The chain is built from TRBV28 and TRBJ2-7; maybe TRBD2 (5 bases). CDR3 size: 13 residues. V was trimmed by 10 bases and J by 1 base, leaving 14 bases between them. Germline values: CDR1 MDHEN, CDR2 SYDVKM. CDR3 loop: CATTSPGSYEQYF. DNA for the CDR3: TGTGCCACCACGTCGCCGGGGTCCTACGAGCAGTACTTC.

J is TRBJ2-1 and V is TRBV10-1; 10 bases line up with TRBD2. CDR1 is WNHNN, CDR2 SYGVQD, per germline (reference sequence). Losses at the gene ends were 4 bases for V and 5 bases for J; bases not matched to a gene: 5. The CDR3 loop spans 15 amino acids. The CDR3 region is CASSVLSGRNNEQFF. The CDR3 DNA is TGCGCCAGCAGTGTACTTAGCGGGAGGAACAATGAGCAGTTCTTC.

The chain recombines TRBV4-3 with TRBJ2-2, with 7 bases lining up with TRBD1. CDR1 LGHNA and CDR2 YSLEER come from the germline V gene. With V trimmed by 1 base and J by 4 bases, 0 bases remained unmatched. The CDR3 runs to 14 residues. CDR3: CASSQGDSTGELFF. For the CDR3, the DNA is TGCGCCAGCAGCCAAGGGGACAGCACCGGGGAGCTGTTTTTT.

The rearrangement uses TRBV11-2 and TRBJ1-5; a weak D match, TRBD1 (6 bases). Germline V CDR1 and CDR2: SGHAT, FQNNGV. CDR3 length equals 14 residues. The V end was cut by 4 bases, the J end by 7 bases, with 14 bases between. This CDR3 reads CASSSQGRSQPQHF. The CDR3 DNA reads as TGTGCCAGCAGCTCACAGGGAAGGTCGCAGCCCCAGCATTTT.

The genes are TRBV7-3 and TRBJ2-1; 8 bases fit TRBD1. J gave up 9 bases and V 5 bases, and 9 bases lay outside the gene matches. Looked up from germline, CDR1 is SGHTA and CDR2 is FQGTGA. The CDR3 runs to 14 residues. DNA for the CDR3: TGTGCCAGCAGCATCGGGACAGGTCATAGTGAGCAGTTCTTC. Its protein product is CASSIGTGHSEQFF.

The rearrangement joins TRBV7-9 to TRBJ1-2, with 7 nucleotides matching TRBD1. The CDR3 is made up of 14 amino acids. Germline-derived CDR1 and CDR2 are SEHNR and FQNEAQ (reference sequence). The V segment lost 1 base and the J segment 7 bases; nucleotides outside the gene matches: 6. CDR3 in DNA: TGTGCCAGCAGCTTAGGGGGACAGACGGCTGGCTACACCTTC. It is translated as CASSLGGQTAGYTF.

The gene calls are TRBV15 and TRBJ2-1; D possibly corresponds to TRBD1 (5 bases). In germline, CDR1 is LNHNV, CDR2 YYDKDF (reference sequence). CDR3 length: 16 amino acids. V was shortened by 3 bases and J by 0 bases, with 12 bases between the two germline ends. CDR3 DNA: TGTGCCACCAGCAGTCCCTTCCAGGGCTCCTACAATGAGCAGTTCTTC. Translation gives CATSSPFQGSYNEQFF.

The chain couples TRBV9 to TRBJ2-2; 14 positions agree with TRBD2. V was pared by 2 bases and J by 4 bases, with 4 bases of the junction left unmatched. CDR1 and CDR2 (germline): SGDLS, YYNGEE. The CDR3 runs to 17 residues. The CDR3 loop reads CASSVGLAGGSTGELFF. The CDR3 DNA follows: TGTGCCAGCAGCGTTGGACTAGCGGGAGGAAGCACCGGGGAGCTGTTTTTT.

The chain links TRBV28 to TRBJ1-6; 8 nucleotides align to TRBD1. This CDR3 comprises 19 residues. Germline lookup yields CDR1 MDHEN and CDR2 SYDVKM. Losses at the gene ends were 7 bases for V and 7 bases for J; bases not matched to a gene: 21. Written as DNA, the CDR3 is TGTGCCAGCACCCAAAGCGTTTTTGCGGCAGGGGGCGCAAATTCACCCCTCCACTTT. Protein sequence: CASTQSVFAAGGANSPLHF. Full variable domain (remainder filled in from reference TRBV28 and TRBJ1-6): DVKVTQSSRYLVKRTGEKVFLECVQDMDHENMFWYRQDPGLGLRLIYFSYDVKMKEKGDIPEGYSVSREKKERFSLILESASTNQTSMYLCASTQSVFAAGGANSPLHFGNGTRLTVT.

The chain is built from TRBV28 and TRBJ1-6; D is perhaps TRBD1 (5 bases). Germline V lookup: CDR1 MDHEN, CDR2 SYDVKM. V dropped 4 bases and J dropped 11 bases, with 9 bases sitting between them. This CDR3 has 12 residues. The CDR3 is CASSSGGAPLHF. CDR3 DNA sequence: TGTGCCAGCAGTTCTGGAGGGGCACCCCTCCACTTT.